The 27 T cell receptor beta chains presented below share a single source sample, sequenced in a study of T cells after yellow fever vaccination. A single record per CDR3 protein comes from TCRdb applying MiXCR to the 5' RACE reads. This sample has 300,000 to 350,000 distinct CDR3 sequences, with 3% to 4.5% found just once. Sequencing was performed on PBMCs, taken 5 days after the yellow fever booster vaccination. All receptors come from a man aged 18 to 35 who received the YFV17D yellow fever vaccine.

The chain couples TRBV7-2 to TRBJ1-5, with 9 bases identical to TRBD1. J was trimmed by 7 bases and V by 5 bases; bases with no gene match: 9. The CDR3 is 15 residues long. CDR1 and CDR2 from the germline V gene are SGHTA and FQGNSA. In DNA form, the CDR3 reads TGTGCCAGCAGCATCCGACAGGGGGGCCTCCAGCCCCAGCATTTT. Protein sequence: CASSIRQGGLQPQHF.

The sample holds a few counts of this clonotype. CDR3 residues: CASNSPGGNTEAFF. CDR3 nucleotide sequence: TGCGCCAGCAACTCTCCGGGAGGGAACACTGAAGCTTTCTTT. The chain combines TRBV5-1 with TRBJ1-1; unclear D gene. Germline-derived CDR1 and CDR2 are SGHRS and YFSETQ. The CDR3 length is 14 residues. Trimming took 6 bases from V and 1 from J, leaving 13 bases between them. Full variable domain (missing parts from reference TRBV5-1 and TRBJ1-1): KAGVTQTPRYLIKTRGQQVTLSCSPISGHRSVSWYQQTPGQGLQFLFEYFSETQRNKGNFPGRFSGRQFSNSRSEMNVSTLELGDSALYLCASNSPGGNTEAFFGQGTRLTVV.

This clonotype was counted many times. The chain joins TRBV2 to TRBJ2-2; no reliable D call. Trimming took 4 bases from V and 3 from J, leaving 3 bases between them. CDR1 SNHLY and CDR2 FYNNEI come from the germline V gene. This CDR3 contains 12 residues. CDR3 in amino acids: CASSVYTGELFF. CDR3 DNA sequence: TGTGCCAGCAGTGTTTACACCGGGGAGCTGTTTTTT.

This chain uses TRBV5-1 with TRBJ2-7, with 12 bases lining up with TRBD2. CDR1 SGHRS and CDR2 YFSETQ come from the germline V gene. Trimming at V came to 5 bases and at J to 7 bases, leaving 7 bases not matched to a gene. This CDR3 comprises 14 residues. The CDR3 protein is CASRRTSGAQEQYF. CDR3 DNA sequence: TGCGCCAGCAGGAGGACTAGCGGGGCTCAGGAGCAGTACTTC.

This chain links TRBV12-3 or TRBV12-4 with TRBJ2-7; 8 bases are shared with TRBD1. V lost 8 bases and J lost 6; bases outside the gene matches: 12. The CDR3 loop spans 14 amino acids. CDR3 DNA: TGTGCCAGCTCCGATTGGCAGGGGGCCCTCGAGCAGTACTTC. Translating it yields CASSDWQGALEQYF.

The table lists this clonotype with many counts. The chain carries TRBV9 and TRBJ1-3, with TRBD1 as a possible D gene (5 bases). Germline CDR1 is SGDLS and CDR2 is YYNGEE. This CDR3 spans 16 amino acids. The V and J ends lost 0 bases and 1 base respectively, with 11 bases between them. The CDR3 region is CASSVANPGSGNTIYF. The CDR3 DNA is TGTGCCAGCAGCGTAGCTAATCCAGGGTCTGGAAACACCATATATTTT.

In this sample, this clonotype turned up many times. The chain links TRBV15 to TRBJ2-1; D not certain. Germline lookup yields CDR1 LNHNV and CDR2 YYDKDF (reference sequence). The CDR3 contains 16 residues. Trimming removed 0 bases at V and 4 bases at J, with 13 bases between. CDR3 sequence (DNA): TGTGCCACCAGCAGAGATCCTGGGGAAGGATACAATGAGCAGTTCTTC. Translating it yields CATSRDPGEGYNEQFF.

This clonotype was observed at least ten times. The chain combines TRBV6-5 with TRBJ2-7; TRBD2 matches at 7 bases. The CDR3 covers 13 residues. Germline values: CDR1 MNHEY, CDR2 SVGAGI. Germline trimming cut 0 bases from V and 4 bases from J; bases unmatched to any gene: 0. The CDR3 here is CASSYSRGYEQYV. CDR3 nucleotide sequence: TGTGCCAGCAGTTACTCGCGGGGGTACGAGCAGTACGTC.

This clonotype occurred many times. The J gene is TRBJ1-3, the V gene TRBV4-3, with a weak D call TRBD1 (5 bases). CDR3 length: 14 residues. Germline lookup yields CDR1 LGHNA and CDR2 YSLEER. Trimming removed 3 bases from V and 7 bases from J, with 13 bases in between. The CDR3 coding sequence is TGCGCCAGCAGCCAGTCGGGGACTCGGAACACCATATATTTT. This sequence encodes CASSQSGTRNTIYF.

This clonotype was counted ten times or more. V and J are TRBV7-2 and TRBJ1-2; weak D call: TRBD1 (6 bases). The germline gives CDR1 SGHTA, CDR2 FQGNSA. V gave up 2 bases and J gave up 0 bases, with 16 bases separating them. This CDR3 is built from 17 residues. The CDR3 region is CASSLRIRQATNYGYTF. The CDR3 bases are TGTGCCAGCAGCTTACGTATCCGACAGGCGACTAACTATGGCTACACCTTC.

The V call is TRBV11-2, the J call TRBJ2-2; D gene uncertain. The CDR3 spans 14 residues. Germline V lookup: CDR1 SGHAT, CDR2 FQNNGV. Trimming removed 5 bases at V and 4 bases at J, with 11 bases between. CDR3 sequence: CASSPFQATGELFF. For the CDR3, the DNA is TGTGCCAGCAGCCCCTTCCAGGCCACCGGGGAGCTGTTTTTT.

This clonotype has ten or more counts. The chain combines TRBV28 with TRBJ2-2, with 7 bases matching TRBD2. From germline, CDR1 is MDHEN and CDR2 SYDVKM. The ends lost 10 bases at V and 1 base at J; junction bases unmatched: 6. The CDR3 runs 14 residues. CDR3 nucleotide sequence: TGTGCCACACGTTGGGGGGGGAACACCGGGGAGCTGTTTTTT. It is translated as CATRWGGNTGELFF.

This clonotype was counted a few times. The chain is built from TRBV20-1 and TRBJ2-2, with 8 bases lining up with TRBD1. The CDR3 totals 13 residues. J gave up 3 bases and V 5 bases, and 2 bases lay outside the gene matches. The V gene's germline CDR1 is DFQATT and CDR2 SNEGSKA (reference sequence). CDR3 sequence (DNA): TGCAGTGCTCGACAGGGGTACACCGGGGAGCTGTTTTTT. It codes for CSARQGYTGELFF.

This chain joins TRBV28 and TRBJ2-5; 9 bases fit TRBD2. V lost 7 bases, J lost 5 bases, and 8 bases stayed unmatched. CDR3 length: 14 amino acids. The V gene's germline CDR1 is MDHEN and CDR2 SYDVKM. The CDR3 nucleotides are TGTGCCAGCACCCGCGGGGGGGTGGGGGAGACCCAGTACTTC. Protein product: CASTRGGVGETQYF.

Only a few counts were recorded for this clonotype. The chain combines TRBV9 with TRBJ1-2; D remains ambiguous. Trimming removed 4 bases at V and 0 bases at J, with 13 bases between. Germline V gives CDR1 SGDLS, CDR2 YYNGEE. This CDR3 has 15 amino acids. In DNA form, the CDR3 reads TGTGCCAGCAGCCGAGAGGCCCAGACTAACTATGGCTACACCTTC. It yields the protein CASSREAQTNYGYTF.

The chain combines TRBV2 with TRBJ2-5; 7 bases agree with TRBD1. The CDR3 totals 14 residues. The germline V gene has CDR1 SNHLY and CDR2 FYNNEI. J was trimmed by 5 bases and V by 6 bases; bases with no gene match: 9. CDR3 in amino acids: CASRADRVWETQYF. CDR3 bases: TGTGCCAGCAGGGCAGACAGGGTTTGGGAGACCCAGTACTTC.

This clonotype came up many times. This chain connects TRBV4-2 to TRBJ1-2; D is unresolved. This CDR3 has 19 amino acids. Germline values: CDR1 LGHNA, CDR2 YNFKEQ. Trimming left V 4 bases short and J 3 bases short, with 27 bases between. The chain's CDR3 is CASSRRLGDTGSFDYGYTF. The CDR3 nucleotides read TGTGCCAGCAGCCGACGGTTAGGAGACACCGGCTCTTTCGACTATGGCTACACCTTC.

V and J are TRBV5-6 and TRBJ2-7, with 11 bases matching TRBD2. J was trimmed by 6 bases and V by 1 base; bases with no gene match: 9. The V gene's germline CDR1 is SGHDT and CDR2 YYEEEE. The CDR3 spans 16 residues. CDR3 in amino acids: CASSLWLAGGGREQYF. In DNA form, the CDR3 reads TGTGCCAGCAGCTTGTGGCTAGCGGGGGGCGGGCGCGAGCAGTACTTC.

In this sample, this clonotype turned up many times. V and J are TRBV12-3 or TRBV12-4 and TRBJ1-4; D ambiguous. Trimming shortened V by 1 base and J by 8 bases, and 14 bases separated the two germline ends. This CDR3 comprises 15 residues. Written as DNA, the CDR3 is TGTGCCAGCAGTTTAGGCGGCTTCGTGGCGGAAAAACTGTTTTTT. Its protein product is CASSLGGFVAEKLFF.

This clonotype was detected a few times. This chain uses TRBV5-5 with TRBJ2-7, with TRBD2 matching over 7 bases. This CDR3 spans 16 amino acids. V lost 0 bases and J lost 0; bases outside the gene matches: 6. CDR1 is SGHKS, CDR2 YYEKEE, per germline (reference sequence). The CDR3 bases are TGTGCCAGCAGCTTGGCCGCTAGCGGTTACTCCTACGAGCAGTACTTC. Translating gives CASSLAASGYSYEQYF.

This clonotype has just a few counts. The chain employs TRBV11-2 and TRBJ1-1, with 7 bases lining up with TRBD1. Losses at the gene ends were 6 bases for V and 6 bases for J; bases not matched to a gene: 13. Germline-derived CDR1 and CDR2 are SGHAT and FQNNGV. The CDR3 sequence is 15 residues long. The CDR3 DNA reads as TGTGCCAGCAGTACCGAAGGGACAGCCGTGCCTGAAGCTTTCTTT. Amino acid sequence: CASSTEGTAVPEAFF.

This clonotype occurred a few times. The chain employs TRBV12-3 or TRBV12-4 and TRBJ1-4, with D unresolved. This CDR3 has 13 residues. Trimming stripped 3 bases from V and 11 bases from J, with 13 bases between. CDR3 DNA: TGTGCCAGCAGTTTCTCTTTCGTTATGAAACTGTTTTTT. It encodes CASSFSFVMKLFF.

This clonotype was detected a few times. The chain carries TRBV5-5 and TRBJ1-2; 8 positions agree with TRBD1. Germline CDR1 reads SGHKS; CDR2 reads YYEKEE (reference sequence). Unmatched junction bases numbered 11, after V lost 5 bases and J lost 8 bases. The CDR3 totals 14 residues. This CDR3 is CASRTDRGSWGYTF. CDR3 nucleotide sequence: TGTGCCAGCAGAACTGACAGGGGTTCGTGGGGCTACACCTTC.

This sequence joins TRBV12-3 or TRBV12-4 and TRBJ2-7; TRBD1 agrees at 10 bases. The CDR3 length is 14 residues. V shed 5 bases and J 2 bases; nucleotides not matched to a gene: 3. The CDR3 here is CASSPTGGPYEQYF. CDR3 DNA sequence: TGTGCCAGCAGTCCGACAGGGGGCCCCTACGAGCAGTACTTC.

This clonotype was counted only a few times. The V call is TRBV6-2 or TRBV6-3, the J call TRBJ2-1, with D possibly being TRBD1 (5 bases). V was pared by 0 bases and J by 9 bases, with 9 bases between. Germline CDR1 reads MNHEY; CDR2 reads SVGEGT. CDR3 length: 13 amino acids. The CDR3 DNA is TGTGCCAGCAGTTACTCACCCAGGGTTGAGCAGTTCTTC. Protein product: CASSYSPRVEQFF.

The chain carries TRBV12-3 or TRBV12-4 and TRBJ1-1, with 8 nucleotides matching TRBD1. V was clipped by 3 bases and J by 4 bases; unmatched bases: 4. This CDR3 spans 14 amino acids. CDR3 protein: CASSFTGGSTEAFF. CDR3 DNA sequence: TGTGCCAGCAGTTTTACAGGGGGAAGCACTGAAGCTTTCTTT.

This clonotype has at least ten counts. CDR3 residues: CASSLLGGNTEAFF. CDR3 bases: TGTGCCAGCAGCTTACTTGGGGGGAACACTGAAGCTTTCTTT. The chain uses TRBV7-9 and TRBJ1-1, with D maybe TRBD1 (5 bases). There are 14 residues in the CDR3. Germline-derived CDR1 and CDR2 are SEHNR and FQNEAQ (reference sequence). Trimming shortened V by 2 bases and J by 1 base, and 8 bases separated the two germline ends.